One sample yielded the 18 T cell receptor beta chains listed below, sequenced in a study of T cell responses to AZD1222 COVID-19 vaccine. TCRdb's table, derived via immunoSEQ multiplex PCR, lists solely in-frame clones and lacks some. The sample lists 150,000 to 180,000 clones, about 88% seen once, with around 2.9% in the top ten. The sample was peripheral blood, taken on day 0 of AZD1222 vaccination. Receptor source: an adult in good health.

The rearrangement links TRBV15 to TRBJ2-7, with D possibly being TRBD1 (6 bases). V lost 0 bases and J 6 bases, leaving 9 bases between the germline ends. Looked up from germline, CDR1 is LNHNV and CDR2 is YYDKDF (reference sequence). The CDR3 has 13 residues. CDR3 sequence reads: CATSRDTGSEQYF. The CDR3 DNA reads TGTGCCACCAGCAGAGATACAGGGTCCGAGCAGTACTTC.

The table lists this clone with a count of one. This chain uses TRBV27 with TRBJ1-6; D is uncertain. This CDR3 region has 15 residues. The germline CDR1 and CDR2 sequences are MNHEY and SMNVEV (reference sequence). V was pared by 3 bases and J by 0 bases, with 6 bases between. The CDR3 DNA reads TGTGCCAGCAGTTTTGTCGGCTCCTATAATTCACCCCTCCACTTT. It specifies CASSFVGSYNSPLHF.

The V gene is TRBV19, the J gene TRBJ1-1; tentative D call: TRBD1 (6 bases). The V end was cut by 7 bases, the J end by 9 bases, with 12 bases between. CDR1 is LNHDA, CDR2 SQIVND, per germline (reference sequence). This CDR3 is 11 amino acids long. The CDR3 is CASIVRDKAFF. The CDR3 region has the DNA TGTGCCAGTATCGTCCGGGACAAAGCTTTCTTT. The full variable domain, its missing parts supplied by reference TRBV19 and TRBJ1-1, is DGGITQSPKYLFRKEGQNVTLSCEQNLNHDAMYWYRQDPGQGLRLIYYSQIVNDFQKGDIAEGYSVSREKKESFPLTVTSAQKNPTAFYLCASIVRDKAFFGQGTRLTVV.

The count of this clone is one. The J gene is TRBJ2-7, the V gene TRBV5-1; 8 bases align to TRBD2. CDR3 size: 14 residues. Germline CDR1 reads SGHRS; CDR2 reads YFSETQ. Trimming cost V 4 bases and J 3 bases; bases outside gene matches: 6. In DNA, the CDR3 is TGCGCCAGCAGCAATACCGGGACTAGCTACGAGCAGTACTTC. It translates to CASSNTGTSYEQYF.

This clone was counted a few times. Other DNA sequences within the sample encode an identical CDR3. V usage is TRBV7-2 and J usage is TRBJ2-5; D uncertain. V was clipped by 1 base and J by 4 bases, with 4 bases between them. The germline V gene encodes CDR1 SGHTA and CDR2 FQGNSA. The CDR3 sequence is 12 residues long. CDR3 bases: TGTGCCAGCAGCTTAGGGCTAGAGACCCAGTACTTC. It is translated as CASSLGLETQYF.

This chain links TRBV7-2 with TRBJ2-3; TRBD2 matches at 7 bases. Germline loops: CDR1 SGHTA, CDR2 FQGNSA. The V gene end was trimmed by 0 bases and the J gene end by 2 bases; junction bases not matched to a gene: 5. This CDR3 has 16 residues. CDR3 DNA sequence: TGTGCCAGCAGCTTAGCACCCGGGACTACCACAGATACGCAGTATTTT. Its protein product is CASSLAPGTTTDTQYF.

This chain connects TRBV5-6 to TRBJ1-1, with D hard to call. The CDR3 consists of 16 residues. CDR1 is SGHDT and CDR2 is YYEEEE in the germline V gene. The ends were cut back, 0 bases at V and 6 bases at J, with 18 bases in the middle. DNA of the CDR3: TGTGCCAGCAGCTTGGTCGGGCTTGGTCAGACCTCTGAAGCTTTCTTT. Encoded protein: CASSLVGLGQTSEAFF.

The rearrangement links TRBV27 to TRBJ1-4; 7 bases match TRBD1. CDR3 length: 15 residues. The junction had 7 bases not matched to a gene; V was cut back by 5 bases and J by 4 bases. CDR1 and CDR2 (germline): MNHEY, SMNVEV (reference sequence). The CDR3 DNA sequence: TGTGCCAGCAGTAGCCGACAGGGATATAATGAAAAACTGTTTTTT. Residues: CASSSRQGYNEKLFF.

The V gene is TRBV11-2, the J gene TRBJ2-5; D is ambiguous. Trimming took off 4 bases at V and 5 bases at J, with 8 bases between the two ends. Germline CDR1 is SGHAT and CDR2 is FQNNGV. The CDR3 is 12 amino acids. The CDR3 DNA is TGTGCCAGCAGCTCATCTGTGGAGACCCAGTACTTC. Its protein is CASSSSVETQYF.

In DNA form, the CDR3 reads TGTGCCAGCAGCCAAGATCTCATAGGGGGTGCGGTCAATCAGCCCCAGCATTTT. This sequence encodes CASSQDLIGGAVNQPQHF. V usage is TRBV4-2 and J usage is TRBJ1-5; D is perhaps TRBD1 (6 bases). Germline CDR1 LGHNA, CDR2 YNFKEQ. V was trimmed by 0 bases and J by 3 bases, leaving 18 bases between them. CDR3 size: 18 residues.

The gene calls are TRBV18 and TRBJ2-1; D ambiguous. CDR1 and CDR2 from the germline V gene are KGHSH and LQKENI. The CDR3 has 13 residues. Trimming removed 2 bases at V and 10 bases at J, with 12 bases between. The CDR3 sequence is CASSPSPTREQFF. CDR3 DNA: TGTGCCAGCTCACCATCCCCAACCCGGGAGCAGTTCTTC.

The chain carries TRBV29-1 and TRBJ1-1; D call uncertain. V lost 6 bases to trimming and J lost 6 bases, with 8 bases between them. Germline V lookup: CDR1 SQVTM, CDR2 ANQGSEA. The CDR3 is 10 residues long. CDR3 residues: CSVDGPEAFF. Written as DNA, the CDR3 is TGCAGCGTGGATGGGCCTGAAGCTTTCTTT.

This CDR3 is CASKRTGSNQPQHF. CDR3 bases: TGTGCCAGCAAGCGGACAGGGAGCAATCAGCCCCAGCATTTT. V is TRBV6-5 and J is TRBJ1-5; TRBD1 agrees at 8 bases. The length of the CDR3 is 14 residues. Germline assignment: CDR1 MNHEY and CDR2 SVGAGI. With V trimmed by 7 bases and J by 1 base, 3 bases remained unmatched.

This chain links TRBV5-1 with TRBJ2-5, with 7 bases lining up with TRBD1. Germline V CDR1 and CDR2: SGHRS, YFSETQ. This CDR3 spans 15 amino acids. The trim removed 0 bases at V and 9 bases at J, leaving 11 bases unmatched. The DNA for the CDR3 is TGCGCCAGCAGCTTGGCGACAGGGTTCTTGGAGCCCCAGTACTTC. The encoded protein is CASSLATGFLEPQYF.

The chain couples TRBV4-2 to TRBJ2-2; D remains unclear. Germline CDR1 reads LGHNA; CDR2 reads YNFKEQ. This CDR3 has 15 amino acids. V was cut by 0 bases and J by 1 base, with 6 bases left in between. The CDR3 DNA is TGTGCCAGCAGCCAAGAGGCCGTGAACACCGGGGAGCTGTTTTTT. Translation: CASSQEAVNTGELFF.

The J gene is TRBJ2-1, the V gene TRBV6-5; perhaps D is TRBD1 or TRBD2 (6 bases each). Between the trimmed V and J ends, which lost 6 bases and 5 bases, there was a span of 17 bases. The CDR3 contains 15 residues. Germline CDR1 and CDR2: MNHEY and SVGAGI. The CDR3 here is CASSSEGGLDNEQFF. CDR3 nucleotides: TGTGCCAGCAGCTCGGAGGGGGGCCTGGACAATGAGCAGTTCTTC.

The chain joins TRBV6-2 or TRBV6-3 to TRBJ2-7, with 8 bases that match TRBD1. Germline V gene data show CDR1 as MNHEY and CDR2 as SVGEGT. V was clipped by 5 bases and J by 5 bases; unmatched bases: 5. The CDR3 spans 13 residues. The CDR3 DNA reads TGTGCCAGCAGTGACAGGGGATACCACGAGCAGTACTTC. It is translated as CASSDRGYHEQYF.

This chain links TRBV6-2 or TRBV6-3 with TRBJ1-1; D remains ambiguous. The V gene lost 2 bases and the J gene lost 4 bases, with 2 bases spanning the gap. This CDR3 region has 11 residues. CDR1 and CDR2 (germline): MNHEY, SVGEGT. CDR3 nucleotide sequence: TGTGCCAGCAGTTACGGCACTGAAGCTTTCTTT. It translates to CASSYGTEAFF.